This TCR beta chain was captured by sequencing in a study of blood T cell repertoires in COVID-19. TCRdb keeps only in-frame clones here, not all; method: immunoSEQ multiplex PCR. The sample contains 300,000 to 450,000 clones, 80% to 90% of which appear only once. The CDR3 length is 14 residues. Between the trimmed V and J ends, which lost 9 bases and 5 bases, there was a span of 18 bases. CDR1 is MNHNS and CDR2 is SASEGT in the germline V gene. What was sequenced was peripheral blood. The V gene is TRBV6-1, the J gene TRBJ2-3; D might be TRBD1 (6 bases). The clonotype was recovered from a woman aged 25-40 years with COVID-19, enrolled during active disease. CDR3 DNA: TGTGCCAGTTCGGGACACTCAGAGGGAGATACGCAGTATTTT. This gives the protein CASSGHSEGDTQYF.